This TCR beta chain was sequenced for a study of CXCR3-negative and CXCR3-positive naive CD8 T cells (dated 2019 in TCRdb). Context from the whole study: In total, about 135 million TRB reads were obtained, or roughly 1.5 +/- 0.3 million reads per library. Naive subsets from five or six donors and memory cells from 3 donors were included in the TRBV-TRBJ cluster analysis. Diversity and physicochemical repertoire analyses covered about a dozen donors pooled from two independent experiments.

CDR1 SEHNR and CDR2 FQNEAQ are derived from the germline V gene (reference sequence). Including cysteine and phenylalanine, the CDR3 has 15 amino acids. The entry carries no DNA sequence. For each CD8+ T cell subset, flow sorting was done in triplicate, and about 300,000 cells per subset went directly into RLT lysis buffer. Naive CD8+ T cells were defined stringently as CD45RO-CCR7+CD27+CD95- to exclude memory contaminants. Using standard density gradient centrifugation, peripheral blood mononuclear cells were isolated from buffy coats. A FACSAria III was used to flow-sort naive CD8+ T cells into CXCR3-negative and CXCR3-positive populations. An RNeasy Mini Kit was used to extract total RNA from the sorted cells. A remark on this clonotype: The clone's antigen remains unknown.

The reads were generated on a NextSeq 550. The Human TCR Profiling Kit (MiLaboratory) was used to prepare UMI-labeled 5' RACE TRB cDNA libraries. cDNA synthesis used the entire amount of extracted RNA, and PCR amplification then used the entire amount of cDNA produced. Libraries were prepared in parallel using an identical number of PCR cycles. Per the authors' processing: With a minimum of two reads required per UMI, MIGEC and MiXCR pulled out about 52,000 +/- 9,100 unique UMI-labeled TRB cDNA molecules from each library. Each library averaged around 42,000 +/- 9,900 functional in-frame TRB CDR3 nucleotide clonotypes without stop codons. After downsampling to 5000 UMI-labeled TRB molecules per sample, diversity metrics such as normalized Shannon-Wiener and Chao1 were calculated in VDJtools. VDJtools was used to calculate clonotype-size-weighted physicochemical properties of the central five CDR3 residues, namely interaction energy, strength, volume and Kidera factor 4. The reads underwent TCRdb reprocessing, giving one record for each CDR3 protein sequence and no DNA. TCRdb, not the original authors, processed these V and J calls. The table of this sample itemizes approximately 100,000 distinct CDR3 sequences. The leading ten clones occupy roughly 0.4% of the sample.

Overall study outcomes, separate from this receptor: CXCR3 expression partially decreased after cryopreservation, so most assays used freshly isolated PBMCs. Because surface CD5, which has been linked to self-reactivity in mice, was comparable between naive subsets, TCR interaction strength was also inferred from TRB CDR3 physicochemical properties. Compared with CXCR3-negative naive cells, CXCR3-positive naive cells had TRB CDR3s with higher hydrophobicity (lower Kidera factor 4), lower energy, and higher strength and volume indices. Within the same donor, TRBV-TRBJ usage looked similar between naive CXCR3-negative and CXCR3-positive cells, but memory cells had distinct patterns. Comparably high repertoire diversity was found in both naive subsets, whereas much lower repertoire diversity was found in memory CD8+ T cells.

The sequence was collected from a human donor in good health. Some clones in this sample may be carry-over from other donors' samples. Sequenced material: naive CXCR3+ CD8+ T cells from blood. The intended sense of this specimen's cell subset or site label: CD45RO-CCR7+CD27+CD95- naive CD8+ T cells expressing CXCR3 (TNR3+). The chain is encoded by TRBV7-9 joined to TRBJ2-7. The CDR3 reads CASSLSGIGSYEQYF.